This is a list of T cell receptor beta chains from one sample in a study of CD8+ T cells in alopecia areata. Data came from immunoSEQ multiplex PCR; TCRdb stores just in-frame clones and leaves some out. Of 150,000 to 200,000 clones in the sample, roughly 60% were seen once. Material: CD4+ T cells sorted from blood, obtained around week 50, from a patient treated with tofacitinib. These receptors came from a human donor with alopecia areata. Each CDR3 is given with its conserved first and last residue. The D gene is left open where the match is weak. Some rows have no size entry. The others give once, few or many, or a class for an expanded clone.

D gene: NA
clone size: NA
V gene: TRBV9
CDR3 protein: CASSVDINSPLHF

D gene: TRBD1
clone size: NA
V gene: TRBV2
CDR3 protein: CASNRDRETNEKLFF

D gene: NA
clone size: NA
V gene: TRBV5-4
CDR3 protein: CASSLDLTTHPQYF

D gene: TRBD1
clone size: NA
V gene: TRBV2
CDR3 protein: CASKMGQVESGGYTF

D gene: NA
clone size: NA
V gene: TRBV7-8
CDR3 protein: CASSLASSGGYTF

D gene: NA
clone size: NA
V gene: TRBV5-1
CDR3 protein: CASSLGRGGGREKLFF

D gene: TRBD1
clone size: few
V gene: TRBV29-1
CDR3 protein: CSVGSAGGGNTEAFF

D gene: NA
clone size: NA
V gene: TRBV29-1
CDR3 protein: CSVSDGRDQPQHF

D gene: NA
clone size: few
V gene: TRBV28
CDR3 protein: CASRTGHGYTF

D gene: NA
clone size: NA
V gene: TRBV2
CDR3 protein: CASSEQGLSGTDTQYF

D gene: NA
clone size: NA
V gene: TRBV4-3
CDR3 protein: CASSQAAGAGEKLFF

D gene: NA
clone size: NA
V gene: TRBV6-5
CDR3 protein: CASSYASHYEQYF

D gene: NA
clone size: NA
V gene: TRBV5-4
CDR3 protein: CASSLLPGSDYGYTF

D gene: NA
clone size: few
V gene: TRBV30
CDR3 protein: CAWRYRDEQFF

D gene: NA
clone size: NA
V gene: TRBV6-1
CDR3 protein: CASSEGVQAGNQPQHF

D gene: TRBD1
clone size: NA
V gene: TRBV14
CDR3 protein: CASRGTGNSPLHF

D gene: TRBD1
clone size: NA
V gene: TRBV15
CDR3 protein: CATSIYGTGSSNQPQHF

D gene: NA
clone size: NA
V gene: TRBV11-3
CDR3 protein: CASSSLNRWDKGTDTQYF

D gene: NA
clone size: NA
V gene: TRBV30
CDR3 protein: CAWTGLYNEQFF

D gene: TRBD1
clone size: NA
V gene: TRBV27
CDR3 protein: CASAVDRVYGYTF